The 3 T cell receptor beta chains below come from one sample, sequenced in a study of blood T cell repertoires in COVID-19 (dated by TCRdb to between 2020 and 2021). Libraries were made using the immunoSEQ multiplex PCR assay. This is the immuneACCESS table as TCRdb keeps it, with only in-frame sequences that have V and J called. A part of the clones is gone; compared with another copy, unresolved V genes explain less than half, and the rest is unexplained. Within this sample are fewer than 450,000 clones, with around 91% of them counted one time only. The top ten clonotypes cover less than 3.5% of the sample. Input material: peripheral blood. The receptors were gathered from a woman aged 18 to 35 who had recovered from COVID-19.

CDR3 region: CAWSKLRGYTF. Here the CDR3 DNA reads TGTGCCTGGAGTAAACTCCGGGGCTACACCTTC. The J gene is TRBJ1-2, the V gene TRBV30, with D hard to call. In germline, CDR1 is GTSNPN, CDR2 SVGIG (reference sequence). The CDR3 extends over 11 amino acids. The V end lost 2 bases, the J end lost 8 bases, and 9 bases lay between the germline ends.

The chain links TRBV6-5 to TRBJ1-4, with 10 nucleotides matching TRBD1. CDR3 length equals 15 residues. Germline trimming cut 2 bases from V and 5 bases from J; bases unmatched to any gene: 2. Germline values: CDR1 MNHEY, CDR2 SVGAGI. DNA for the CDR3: TGTGCCAGCAGTTACCGGACAGGGGGAAATGAAAAACTGTTTTTT. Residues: CASSYRTGGNEKLFF.

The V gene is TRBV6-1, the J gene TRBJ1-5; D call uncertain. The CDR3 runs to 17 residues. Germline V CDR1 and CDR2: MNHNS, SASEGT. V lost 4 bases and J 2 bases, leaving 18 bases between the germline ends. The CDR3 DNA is TGTGCCAGCAGTGGGCGCTACTTGGCCGGGGGCAATCAGCCCCAGCATTTT. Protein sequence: CASSGRYLAGGNQPQHF.